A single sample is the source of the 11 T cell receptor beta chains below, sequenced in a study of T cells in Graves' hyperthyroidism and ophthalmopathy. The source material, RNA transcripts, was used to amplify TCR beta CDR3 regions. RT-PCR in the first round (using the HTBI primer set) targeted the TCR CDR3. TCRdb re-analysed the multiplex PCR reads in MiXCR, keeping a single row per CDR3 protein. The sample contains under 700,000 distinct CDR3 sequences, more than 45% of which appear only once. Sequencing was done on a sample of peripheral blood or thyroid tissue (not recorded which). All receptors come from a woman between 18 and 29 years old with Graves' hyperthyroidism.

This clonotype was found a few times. In nucleotides, the CDR3 is TGTGCCAGCAGGACAATACAAGAGACCCAGTACTTC. Protein product: CASRTIQETQYF. The gene calls are TRBV6-6 and TRBJ2-5; D gene ambiguous. The CDR3 sequence is 12 residues long. V was cut by 6 bases and J by 2 bases, with 7 bases left in between. Germline V gives CDR1 MNHNY, CDR2 SVGAGI (reference sequence).

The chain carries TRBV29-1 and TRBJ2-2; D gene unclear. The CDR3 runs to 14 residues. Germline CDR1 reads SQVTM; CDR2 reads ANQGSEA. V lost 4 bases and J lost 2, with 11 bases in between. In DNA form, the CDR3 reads TGCAGCGTTGTGGTTAGGGTAAACACCGGGGAGCTGTTTTTT. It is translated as CSVVVRVNTGELFF.

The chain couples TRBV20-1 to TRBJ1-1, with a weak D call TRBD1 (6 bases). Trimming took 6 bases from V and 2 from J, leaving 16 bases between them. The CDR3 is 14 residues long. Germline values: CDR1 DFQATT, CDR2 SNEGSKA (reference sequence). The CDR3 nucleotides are TGCAGTGCCATCTGGGCGGGGGCTAACACTGAAGCTTTCTTT. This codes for CSAIWAGANTEAFF.

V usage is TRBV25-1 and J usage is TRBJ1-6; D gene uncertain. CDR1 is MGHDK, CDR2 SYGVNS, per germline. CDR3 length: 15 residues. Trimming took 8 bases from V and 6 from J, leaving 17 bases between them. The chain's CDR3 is CASGATWYGNSPLHF. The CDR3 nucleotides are TGTGCCAGCGGCGCCACATGGTACGGTAATTCACCCCTCCACTTT.

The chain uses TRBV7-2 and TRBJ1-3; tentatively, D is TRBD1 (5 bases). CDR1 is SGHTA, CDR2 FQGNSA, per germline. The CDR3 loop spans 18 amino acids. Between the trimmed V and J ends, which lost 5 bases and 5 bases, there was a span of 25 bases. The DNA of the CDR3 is TGTGCCAGCAGCCAAGAAGTAGACCCCCGGGACGGAAGAAACACCATATATTTT. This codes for CASSQEVDPRDGRNTIYF.

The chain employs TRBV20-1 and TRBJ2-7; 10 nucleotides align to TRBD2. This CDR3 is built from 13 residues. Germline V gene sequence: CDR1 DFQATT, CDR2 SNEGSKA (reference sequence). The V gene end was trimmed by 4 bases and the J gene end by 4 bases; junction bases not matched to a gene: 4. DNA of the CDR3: TGCAGTGCTACCGGGACTAGCGATTACGAGCAGTACTTC. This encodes CSATGTSDYEQYF.

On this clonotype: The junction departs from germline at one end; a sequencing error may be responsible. The CDR3 coding sequence is TGTGCCAGCAGCTTGGGCATCACCGGGACCCCGTACTTC. Its protein is CASSLGITGTPYF. The chain recombines TRBV7-8 with TRBJ2-5; D may correspond to TRBD1 or TRBD2 (5 bases each). The CDR3 spans 13 residues. Germline V CDR1 and CDR2: SGHVS, FQNEAQ.

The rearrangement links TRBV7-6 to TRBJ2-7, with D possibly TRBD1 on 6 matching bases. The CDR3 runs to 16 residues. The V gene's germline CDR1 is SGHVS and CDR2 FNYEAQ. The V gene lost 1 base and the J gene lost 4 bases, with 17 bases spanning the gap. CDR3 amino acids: CASSLDPLGAPYEQYF. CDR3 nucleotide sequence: TGTGCCAGCAGCTTAGATCCCCTGGGGGCGCCGTACGAGCAGTACTTC.

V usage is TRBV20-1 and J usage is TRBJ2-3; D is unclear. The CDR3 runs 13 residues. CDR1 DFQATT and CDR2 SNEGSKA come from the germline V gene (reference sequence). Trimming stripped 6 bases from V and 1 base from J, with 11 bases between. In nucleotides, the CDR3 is TGCAGTGCAGCGAATCCGGGCACAGATACGCAGTATTTT. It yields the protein CSAANPGTDTQYF.

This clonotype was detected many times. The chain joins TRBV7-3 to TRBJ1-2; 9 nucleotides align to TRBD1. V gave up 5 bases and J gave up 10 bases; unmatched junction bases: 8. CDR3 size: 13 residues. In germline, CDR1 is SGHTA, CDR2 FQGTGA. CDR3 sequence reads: CASSPRQGGDYTF. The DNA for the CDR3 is TGTGCCAGCAGCCCAAGACAGGGGGGCGACTACACCTTC.

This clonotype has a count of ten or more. The CDR3 region has the DNA TGTGCCAGCAGCTTAGTCCAGGGGGCGCGTGGGGCCAACGTCCTGACTTTC. Its protein product is CASSLVQGARGANVLTF. V gene TRBV7-9 combines with J gene TRBJ2-6; 8 positions match TRBD1. Germline values: CDR1 SEHNR, CDR2 FQNEAQ (reference sequence). The CDR3 sequence is 17 residues long. The ends lost 1 base at V and 3 bases at J; junction bases unmatched: 5. The whole variable domain, filled in from reference TRBV7-9 and TRBJ2-6, reads DTGVSQNPRHKITKRGQNVTFRCDPISEHNRLYWYRQTLGQGPEFLTYFQNEAQLEKSRLLSDRFSAERPKGSFSTLEIQRTEQGDSAMYLCASSLVQGARGANVLTFGAGSRLTVL.